The 13 T cell receptor beta chains below come from one sample, sequenced in a study of blood T cell repertoires in COVID-19. Method: immunoSEQ multiplex PCR; TCRdb's copy keeps in-frame clones and lacks some. This sample yields more than 150,000 clones, of which 94% are seen a single time; 0.6% to 0.9% belongs to the top ten. The specimen sequenced was peripheral blood. All receptors derive from a young man with COVID-19, enrolled during active disease.

The V and J genes are TRBV5-1 and TRBJ2-7; 9 positions match TRBD2. The V gene's germline CDR1 is SGHRS and CDR2 YFSETQ. The CDR3 runs to 18 residues. Trimming cost V 0 bases and J 0 bases; bases outside gene matches: 10. In DNA form, the CDR3 reads TGCGCCAGCAGCTTGGCGGCCAGCGGGGGGCCCCTCTCCTACGAGCAGTACTTC. Protein: CASSLAASGGPLSYEQYF.

The chain uses TRBV7-9 and TRBJ2-7; 11 bases agree with TRBD1. The CDR3 loop spans 14 amino acids. Trimming at V came to 6 bases and at J to 3 bases, leaving 4 bases not matched to a gene. Germline values: CDR1 SEHNR, CDR2 FQNEAQ (reference sequence). The CDR3 DNA follows: TGTGCCAGCAGACCCGGGACAGGGGGCTACGAGCAGTACTTC. This translates into CASRPGTGGYEQYF.

This chain uses TRBV29-1 with TRBJ1-5; 8 positions agree with TRBD1. Trimming at V came to 4 bases and at J to 7 bases, leaving 12 bases not matched to a gene. CDR1 SQVTM and CDR2 ANQGSEA come from the germline V gene. This CDR3 spans 15 amino acids. For the CDR3, the DNA is TGCAGCGTTGCCTACAGTCGACAGGGGAACCAGCCCCAGCATTTT. This gives the protein CSVAYSRQGNQPQHF. The variable domain in full, completed from reference TRBV29-1 and TRBJ1-5, reads SAVISQKPSRDICQRGTSLTIQCQVDSQVTMMFWYRQQPGQSLTLIATANQGSEATYESGFVIDKFPISRPNLTFSTLTVSNMSPEDSSIYLCSVAYSRQGNQPQHFGDGTRLSIL.

This chain connects TRBV5-1 to TRBJ2-6; the D gene is possibly TRBD2 (5 bases). V lost 4 bases to trimming and J lost 0 bases, with 14 bases between them. The CDR3 is 17 amino acids. The germline V gene encodes CDR1 SGHRS and CDR2 YFSETQ. The CDR3 region is CASSPPGSASGANVLTF. The CDR3 bases are TGCGCCAGCAGCCCCCCGGGGAGTGCCTCTGGGGCCAACGTCCTGACTTTC.

The rearrangement joins TRBV9 to TRBJ1-1; 7 bases map to TRBD1. After removal of 0 bases from V and 4 bases from J, the junction contained 6 bases not matched to a gene. The germline V gene encodes CDR1 SGDLS and CDR2 YYNGEE. The CDR3 runs to 15 residues. CDR3 coding DNA: TGTGCCAGCAGCGTAGGTGGAGGGGGCGGCACTGAAGCTTTCTTT. It specifies CASSVGGGGGTEAFF. Drawing the rest from reference TRBV9 and TRBJ1-1, the complete variable domain is DSGVTQTPKHLITATGQRVTLRCSPRSGDLSVYWYQQSLDQGLQFLIQYYNGEERAKGNILERFSAQQFPDLHSELNLSSLELGDSALYFCASSVGGGGGTEAFFGQGTRLTVV.

This chain connects TRBV30 to TRBJ2-2; D is unclear. Germline assignment: CDR1 GTSNPN and CDR2 SVGIG (reference sequence). Trimming pared 2 bases from V and 6 bases from J, leaving 7 bases between. This CDR3 has 12 residues. The CDR3 region has the DNA TGTGCCTGGAGTCCCCAGGCCGGGGAGCTGTTTTTT. Translation: CAWSPQAGELFF.

DNA of the CDR3: TGCGCCAGCAGCCAAGATCGAACTACAGATACGCAGTATTTT. Translation: CASSQDRTTDTQYF. The V gene is TRBV4-1, the J gene TRBJ2-3; D ambiguous. Trimming shortened V by 0 bases and J by 3 bases, and 7 bases separated the two germline ends. The CDR3 length is 14 residues. CDR1 MGHRA and CDR2 YSYEKL come from the germline V gene.

CDR3: CASSSDSSNYGYTF. The CDR3 DNA follows: TGTGCCAGCAGCTCGGACAGCTCTAACTATGGCTACACCTTC. This sequence joins TRBV5-5 and TRBJ1-2, with TRBD1 as a possible D gene (6 bases). The CDR3 is made up of 14 amino acids. The V gene lost 3 bases and the J gene lost 0 bases, with 9 bases spanning the gap. Germline V gives CDR1 SGHKS, CDR2 YYEKEE (reference sequence).

This chain connects TRBV27 to TRBJ1-2, with D possibly TRBD1 on 6 matching bases. Per the germline V gene, CDR1 is MNHEY and CDR2 is SMNVEV (reference sequence). The V end lost 4 bases, the J end lost 4 bases, and 16 bases lay between the germline ends. The CDR3 runs to 15 residues. The CDR3 region has the DNA TGTGCCAGCAGTTCTACAGGGCTCTTAGGCTATGGCTACACCTTC. This encodes CASSSTGLLGYGYTF.

J is TRBJ1-5 and V is TRBV28; 9 bases are shared with TRBD1. CDR3 length: 15 residues. Germline V CDR1 and CDR2: MDHEN, SYDVKM. J lost 7 bases, V lost 6 bases, and 10 bases had no gene match. The CDR3 DNA reads TGTGCCAGCAGAGGGGGACAGGGAATCGGGCAGCCCCAGCATTTT. It specifies CASRGGQGIGQPQHF.

The chain combines TRBV25-1 with TRBJ1-4; D is undetermined. Germline CDR1 and CDR2: MGHDK and SYGVNS. The CDR3 has 14 amino acids. The germline V and J ends were trimmed by 8 bases and 7 bases, with 17 bases remaining between them. CDR3 in DNA: TGTGCCAGCCGCCCCGTTAGTATTGGTGAAAAACTGTTTTTT. Translation: CASRPVSIGEKLFF.

The chain couples TRBV27 to TRBJ2-5; 7 positions match TRBD1. The junction had 9 bases not matched to a gene; V was cut back by 4 bases and J by 1 base. The CDR3 is made up of 16 amino acids. Germline CDR1 and CDR2: MNHEY and SMNVEV (reference sequence). This CDR3 reads CASSYGKGASQETQYF. CDR3 coding DNA: TGTGCCAGCAGTTACGGGAAGGGGGCGTCCCAAGAGACCCAGTACTTC.

J is TRBJ2-1 and V is TRBV11-2; D is undetermined. Trimming took 4 bases from V and 9 from J, leaving 7 bases between them. CDR3 length: 11 amino acids. The germline CDR1 and CDR2 sequences are SGHAT and FQNNGV. CDR3 nucleotides: TGTGCCAGCAGCTACCGGTCTGAGCAGTTCTTC. Protein product: CASSYRSEQFF.